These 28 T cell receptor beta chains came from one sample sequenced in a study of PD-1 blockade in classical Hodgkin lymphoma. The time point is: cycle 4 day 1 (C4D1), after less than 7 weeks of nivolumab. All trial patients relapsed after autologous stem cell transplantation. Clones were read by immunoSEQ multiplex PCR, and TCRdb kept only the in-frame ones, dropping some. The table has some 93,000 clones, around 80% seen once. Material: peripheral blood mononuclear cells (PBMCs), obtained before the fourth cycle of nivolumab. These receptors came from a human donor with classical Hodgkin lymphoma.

Here the CDR3 reads CASSIRGGNGYTF. CDR3 bases: TGTGCCAGTAGTATCCGCGGGGGCAATGGCTACACCTTC. The rearrangement joins TRBV19 to TRBJ1-2; possibly TRBD1 for D (6 bases). CDR1 is LNHDA, CDR2 SQIVND, per germline (reference sequence). CDR3 length equals 13 residues. V gave up 3 bases and J gave up 6 bases, with 11 bases separating them.

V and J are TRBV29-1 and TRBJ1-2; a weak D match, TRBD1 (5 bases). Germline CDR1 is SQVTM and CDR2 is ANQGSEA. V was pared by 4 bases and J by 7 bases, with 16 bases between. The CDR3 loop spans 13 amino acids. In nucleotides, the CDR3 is TGCAGCGTTGGGGGGTTTGTGGGGCTTGGCTACACCTTC. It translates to CSVGGFVGLGYTF.

As DNA, the CDR3 is TGCGCCAGCAGTACCACCGGGACCTACACCGGGGAGCTGTTTTTT. Protein: CASSTTGTYTGELFF. The V gene is TRBV10-2, the J gene TRBJ2-2; D assignment may be TRBD1 or TRBD2 (5 bases each). V lost 5 bases to trimming and J lost 3 bases, with 13 bases between them. The CDR3 runs 15 residues. Per germline, CDR1 WSHSY and CDR2 SAAADI.

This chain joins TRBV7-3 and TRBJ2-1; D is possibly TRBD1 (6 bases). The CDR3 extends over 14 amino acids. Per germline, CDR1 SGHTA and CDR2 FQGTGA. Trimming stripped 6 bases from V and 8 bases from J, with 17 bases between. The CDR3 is CASRNLRGRDEQFF. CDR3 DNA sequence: TGTGCCAGCAGGAACCTCAGGGGAAGGGATGAGCAGTTCTTC.

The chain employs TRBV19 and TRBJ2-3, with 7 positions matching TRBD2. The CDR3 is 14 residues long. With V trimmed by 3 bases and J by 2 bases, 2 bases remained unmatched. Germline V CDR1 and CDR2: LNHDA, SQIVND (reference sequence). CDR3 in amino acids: CASSMGGDTDTQYF. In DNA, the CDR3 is TGTGCCAGTAGTATGGGGGGGGACACAGATACGCAGTATTTT.

The CDR3 reads CAISDISGTATDTQYF. The CDR3 DNA is TGTGCCATCAGTGACATTAGCGGAACCGCCACAGATACGCAGTATTTT. The chain combines TRBV10-3 with TRBJ2-3; tentative D call: TRBD2 (6 bases). CDR1 ENHRY and CDR2 SYGVKD come from the germline V gene. With 3 bases removed from V and 2 bases from J, the gap between germline ends came to 15 bases. The CDR3 covers 16 residues.

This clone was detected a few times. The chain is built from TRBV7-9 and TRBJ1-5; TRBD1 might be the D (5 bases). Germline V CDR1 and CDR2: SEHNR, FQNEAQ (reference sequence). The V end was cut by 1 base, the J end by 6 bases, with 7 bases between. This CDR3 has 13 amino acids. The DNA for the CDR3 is TGTGCCAGCAGCTTAGGAGGGGTTCAGCCCCAGCATTTT. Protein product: CASSLGGVQPQHF.

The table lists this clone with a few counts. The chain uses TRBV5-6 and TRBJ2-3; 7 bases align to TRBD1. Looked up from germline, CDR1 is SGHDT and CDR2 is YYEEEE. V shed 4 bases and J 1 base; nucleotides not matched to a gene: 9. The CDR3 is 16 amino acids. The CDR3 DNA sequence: TGTGCCAGCAGCGAATACAGGGGCATGGGCACAGATACGCAGTATTTT. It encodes CASSEYRGMGTDTQYF.

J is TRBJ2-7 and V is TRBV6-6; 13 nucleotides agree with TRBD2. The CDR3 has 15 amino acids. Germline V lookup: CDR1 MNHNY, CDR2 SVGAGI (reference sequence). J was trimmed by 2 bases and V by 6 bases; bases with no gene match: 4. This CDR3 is CASRTGTSGAYEQYF. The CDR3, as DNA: TGTGCCAGCAGGACCGGGACTAGCGGGGCCTACGAGCAGTACTTC.

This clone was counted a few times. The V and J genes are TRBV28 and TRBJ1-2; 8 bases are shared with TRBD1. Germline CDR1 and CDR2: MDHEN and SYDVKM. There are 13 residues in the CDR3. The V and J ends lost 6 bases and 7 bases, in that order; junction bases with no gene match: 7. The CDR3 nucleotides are TGTGCCAGCAGCCCAGGGGGCCGTGCTGGCTACACCTTC. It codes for CASSPGGRAGYTF.

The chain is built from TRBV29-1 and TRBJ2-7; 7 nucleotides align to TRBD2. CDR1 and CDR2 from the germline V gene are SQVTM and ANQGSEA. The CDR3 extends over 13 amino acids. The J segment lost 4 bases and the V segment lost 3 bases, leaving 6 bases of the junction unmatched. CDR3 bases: TGCAGCGTTGATGGGCCCGGGGGGTACGAGCAGTACTTC. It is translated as CSVDGPGGYEQYF.

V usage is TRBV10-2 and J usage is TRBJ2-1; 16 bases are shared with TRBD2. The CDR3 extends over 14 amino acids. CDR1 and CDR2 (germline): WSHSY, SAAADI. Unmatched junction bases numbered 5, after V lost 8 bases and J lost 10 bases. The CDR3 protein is CASAGTSGGAEQFF. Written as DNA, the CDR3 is TGCGCCAGCGCTGGGACTAGCGGGGGGGCCGAGCAGTTCTTC.

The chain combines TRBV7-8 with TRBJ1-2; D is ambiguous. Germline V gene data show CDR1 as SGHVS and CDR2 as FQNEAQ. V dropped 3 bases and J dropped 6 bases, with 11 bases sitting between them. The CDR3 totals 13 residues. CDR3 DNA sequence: TGTGCCAGCAGCTTGGATTCGGACGATGGCTACACCTTC. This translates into CASSLDSDDGYTF.

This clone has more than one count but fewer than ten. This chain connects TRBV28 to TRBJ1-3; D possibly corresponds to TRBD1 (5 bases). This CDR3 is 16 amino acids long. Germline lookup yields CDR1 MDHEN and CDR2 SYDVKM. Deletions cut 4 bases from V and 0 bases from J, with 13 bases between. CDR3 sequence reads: CASSSLGTVSGNTIYF. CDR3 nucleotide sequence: TGTGCCAGCAGTTCGCTCGGGACGGTCTCTGGAAACACCATATATTTT. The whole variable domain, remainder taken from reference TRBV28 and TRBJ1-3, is DVKVTQSSRYLVKRTGEKVFLECVQDMDHENMFWYRQDPGLGLRLIYFSYDVKMKEKGDIPEGYSVSREKKERFSLILESASTNQTSMYLCASSSLGTVSGNTIYFGEGSWLTVV.

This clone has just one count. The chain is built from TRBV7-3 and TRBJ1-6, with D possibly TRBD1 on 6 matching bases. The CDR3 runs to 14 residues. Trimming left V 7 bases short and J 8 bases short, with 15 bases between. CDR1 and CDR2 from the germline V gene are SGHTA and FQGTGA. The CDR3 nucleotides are TGTGCCAGCATCCAGGGGACGGGCGATTCACCCCTCCACTTT. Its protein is CASIQGTGDSPLHF.

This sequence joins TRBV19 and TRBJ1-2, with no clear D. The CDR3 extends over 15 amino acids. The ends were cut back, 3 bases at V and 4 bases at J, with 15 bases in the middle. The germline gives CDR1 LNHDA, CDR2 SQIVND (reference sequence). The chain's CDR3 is CASSMDGSALYGYTF. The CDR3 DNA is TGTGCCAGTAGTATGGACGGATCAGCTCTCTATGGCTACACCTTC.

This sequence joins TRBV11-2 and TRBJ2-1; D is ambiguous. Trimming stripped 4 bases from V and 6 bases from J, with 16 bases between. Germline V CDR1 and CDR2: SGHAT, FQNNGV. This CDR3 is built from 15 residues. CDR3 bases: TGTGCCAGCAGCTCCATTTTGGGTATAGGCAATGAGCAGTTCTTC. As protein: CASSSILGIGNEQFF.

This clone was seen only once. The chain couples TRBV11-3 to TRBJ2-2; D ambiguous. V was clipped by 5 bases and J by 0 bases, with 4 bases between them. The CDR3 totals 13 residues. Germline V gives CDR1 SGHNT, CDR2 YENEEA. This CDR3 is CASSPSNTGELFF. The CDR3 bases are TGTGCCAGCAGCCCCTCGAACACCGGGGAGCTGTTTTTT.

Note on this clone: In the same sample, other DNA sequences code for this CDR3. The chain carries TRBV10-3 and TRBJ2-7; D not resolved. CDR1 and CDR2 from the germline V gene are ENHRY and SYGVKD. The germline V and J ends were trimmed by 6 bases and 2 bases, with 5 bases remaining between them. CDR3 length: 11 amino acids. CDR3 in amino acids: CAIRGTYEQYF. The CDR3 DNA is TGTGCCATCAGAGGAACCTACGAGCAGTACTTC.

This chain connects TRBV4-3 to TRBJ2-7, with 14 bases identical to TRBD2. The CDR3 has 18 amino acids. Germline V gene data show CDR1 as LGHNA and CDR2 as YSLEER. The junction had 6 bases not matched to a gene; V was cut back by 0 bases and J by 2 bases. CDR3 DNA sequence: TGCGCCAGCAGCCAAGATCTCGGACTAGCGGGAGGAGCCTACGAGCAGTACTTC. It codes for CASSQDLGLAGGAYEQYF.

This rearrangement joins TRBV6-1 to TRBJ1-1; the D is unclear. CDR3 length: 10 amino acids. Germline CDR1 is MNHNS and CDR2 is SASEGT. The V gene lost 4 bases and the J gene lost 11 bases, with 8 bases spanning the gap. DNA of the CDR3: TGTGCCAGCAGTGGCTCCGGTGCTTTCTTT. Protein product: CASSGSGAFF.

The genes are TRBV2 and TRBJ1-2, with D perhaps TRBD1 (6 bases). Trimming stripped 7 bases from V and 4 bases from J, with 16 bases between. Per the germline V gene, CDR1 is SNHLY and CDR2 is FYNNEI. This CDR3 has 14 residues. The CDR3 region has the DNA TGTGCCAGCAACCTTGGACAGTCCTTCTATGGCTACACCTTC. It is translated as CASNLGQSFYGYTF.

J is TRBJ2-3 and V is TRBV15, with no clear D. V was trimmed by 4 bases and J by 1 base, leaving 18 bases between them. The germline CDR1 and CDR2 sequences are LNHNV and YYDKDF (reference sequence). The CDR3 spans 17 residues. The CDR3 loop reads CATSTAFGVRRTDTQYF. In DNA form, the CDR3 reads TGTGCCACCAGCACAGCATTCGGCGTTCGCCGCACAGATACGCAGTATTTT.

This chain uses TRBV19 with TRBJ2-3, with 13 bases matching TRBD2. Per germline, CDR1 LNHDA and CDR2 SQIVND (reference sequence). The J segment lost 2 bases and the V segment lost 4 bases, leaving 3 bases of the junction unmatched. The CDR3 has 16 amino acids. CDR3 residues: CASSRLAGGFTDTQYF. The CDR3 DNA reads TGTGCCAGTAGTAGACTAGCGGGGGGCTTCACAGATACGCAGTATTTT.

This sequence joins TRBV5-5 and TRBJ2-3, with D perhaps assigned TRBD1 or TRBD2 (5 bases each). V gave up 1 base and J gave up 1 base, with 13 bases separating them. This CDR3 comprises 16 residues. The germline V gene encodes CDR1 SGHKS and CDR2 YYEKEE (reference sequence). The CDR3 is CASSLRDPGGTDTQYF. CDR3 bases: TGTGCCAGCAGCTTGCGGGACCCCGGGGGCACAGATACGCAGTATTTT.

CDR3: CASSPTGTGHNEQFF. The DNA for the CDR3 is TGTGCCAGCAGCCCAACCGGGACAGGACACAATGAGCAGTTCTTC. The chain joins TRBV9 to TRBJ2-1; 8 bases are shared with TRBD1. Germline trimming cut 4 bases from V and 5 bases from J; bases unmatched to any gene: 8. The CDR3 has 15 residues. The V gene's germline CDR1 is SGDLS and CDR2 YYNGEE. Combining the CDR3 with reference TRBV9 and TRBJ2-1 gives the whole variable domain DSGVTQTPKHLITATGQRVTLRCSPRSGDLSVYWYQQSLDQGLQFLIQYYNGEERAKGNILERFSAQQFPDLHSELNLSSLELGDSALYFCASSPTGTGHNEQFFGPGTRLTVL.

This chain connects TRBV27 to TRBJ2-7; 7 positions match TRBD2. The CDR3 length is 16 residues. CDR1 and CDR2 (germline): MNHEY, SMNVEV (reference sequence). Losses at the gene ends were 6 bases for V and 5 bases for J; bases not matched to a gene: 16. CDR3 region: CASSLDRLANGDEQYF. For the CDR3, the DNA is TGTGCCAGCAGCCTCGATCGACTAGCCAACGGAGACGAGCAGTACTTC.

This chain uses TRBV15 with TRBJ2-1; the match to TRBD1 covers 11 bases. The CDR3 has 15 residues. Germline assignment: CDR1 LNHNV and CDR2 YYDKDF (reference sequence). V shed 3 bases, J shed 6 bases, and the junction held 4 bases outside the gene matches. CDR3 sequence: CATSSRDRGTNEQFF. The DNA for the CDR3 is TGTGCCACCAGCAGCCGGGACAGGGGGACCAATGAGCAGTTCTTC.